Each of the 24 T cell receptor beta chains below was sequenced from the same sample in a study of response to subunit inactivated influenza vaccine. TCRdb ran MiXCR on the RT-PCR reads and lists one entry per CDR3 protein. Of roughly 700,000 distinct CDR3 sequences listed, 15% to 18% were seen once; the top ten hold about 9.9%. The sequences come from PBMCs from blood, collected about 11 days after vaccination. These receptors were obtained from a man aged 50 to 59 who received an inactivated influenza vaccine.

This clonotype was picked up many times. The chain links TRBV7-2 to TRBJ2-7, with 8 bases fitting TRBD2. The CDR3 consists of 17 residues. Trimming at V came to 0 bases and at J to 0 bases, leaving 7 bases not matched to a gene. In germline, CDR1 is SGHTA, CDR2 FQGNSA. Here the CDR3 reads CASSLALIGGGSYEQYF. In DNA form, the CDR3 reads TGTGCCAGCAGCTTAGCGCTAATCGGGGGGGGCTCCTACGAGCAGTACTTC.

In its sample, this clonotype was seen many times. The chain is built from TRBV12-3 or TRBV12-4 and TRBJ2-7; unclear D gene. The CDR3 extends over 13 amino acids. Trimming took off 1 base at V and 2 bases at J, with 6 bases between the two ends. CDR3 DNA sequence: TGTGCCAGCAGTTTAGGGTGGGCCTACGAGCAGTACTTC. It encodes CASSLGWAYEQYF.

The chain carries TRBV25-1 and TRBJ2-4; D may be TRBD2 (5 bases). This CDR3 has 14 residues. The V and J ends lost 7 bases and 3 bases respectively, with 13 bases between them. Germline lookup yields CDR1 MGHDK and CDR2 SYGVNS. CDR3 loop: CASTSGTDKNIQYF. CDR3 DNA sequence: TGTGCCAGCACCAGCGGCACTGACAAAAACATTCAGTACTTC.

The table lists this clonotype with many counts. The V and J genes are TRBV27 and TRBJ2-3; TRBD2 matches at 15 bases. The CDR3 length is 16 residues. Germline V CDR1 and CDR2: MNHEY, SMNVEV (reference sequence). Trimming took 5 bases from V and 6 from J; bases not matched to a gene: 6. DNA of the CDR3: TGTGCCAGCAGTCCGCGGACTAGCGGGAGGGCCGATACGCAGTATTTT. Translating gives CASSPRTSGRADTQYF.

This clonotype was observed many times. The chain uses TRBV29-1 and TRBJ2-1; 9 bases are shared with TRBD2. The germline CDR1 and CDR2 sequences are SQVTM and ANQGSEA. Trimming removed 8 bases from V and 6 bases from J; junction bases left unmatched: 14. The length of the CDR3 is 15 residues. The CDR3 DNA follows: TGCAGCTCTGCAGTGCGGGGGGGCCAGGGCAATGAGCAGTTCTTC. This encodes CSSAVRGGQGNEQFF.

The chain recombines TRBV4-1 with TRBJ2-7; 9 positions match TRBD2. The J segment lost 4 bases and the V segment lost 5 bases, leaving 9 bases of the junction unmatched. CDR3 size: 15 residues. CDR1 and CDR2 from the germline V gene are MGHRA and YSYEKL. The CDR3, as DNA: TGCGCCAGCAGCAAAACCAGCGGGGGGCGGTACGAGCAGTACTTC. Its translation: CASSKTSGGRYEQYF.

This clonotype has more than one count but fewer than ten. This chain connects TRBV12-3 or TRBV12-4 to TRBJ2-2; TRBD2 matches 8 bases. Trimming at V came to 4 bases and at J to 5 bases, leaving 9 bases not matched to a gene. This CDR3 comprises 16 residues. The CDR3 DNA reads TGTGCCAGCAGTTCCCTTAGCGGGATCGGAACCGGGGAGCTGTTTTTT. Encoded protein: CASSSLSGIGTGELFF.

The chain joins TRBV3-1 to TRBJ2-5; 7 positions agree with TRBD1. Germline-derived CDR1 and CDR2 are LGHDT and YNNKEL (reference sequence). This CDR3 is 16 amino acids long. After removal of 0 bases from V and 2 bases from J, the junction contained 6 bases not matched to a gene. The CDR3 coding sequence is TGTGCCAGCAGCCAAGACAGGGGGACACAACAAGAGACCCAGTACTTC. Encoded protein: CASSQDRGTQQETQYF.

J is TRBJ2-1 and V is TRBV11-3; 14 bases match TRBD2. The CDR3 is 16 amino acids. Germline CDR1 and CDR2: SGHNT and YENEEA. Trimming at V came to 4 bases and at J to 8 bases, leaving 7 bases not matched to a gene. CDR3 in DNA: TGTGCCAGCAGCTATACCGGGACTAGCGGGAGTGATGAGCAGTTCTTC. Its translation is CASSYTGTSGSDEQFF.

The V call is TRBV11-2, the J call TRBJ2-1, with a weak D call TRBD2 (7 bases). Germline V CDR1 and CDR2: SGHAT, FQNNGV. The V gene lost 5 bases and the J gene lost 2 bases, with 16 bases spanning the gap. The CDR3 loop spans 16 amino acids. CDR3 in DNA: TGTGCCAGCAGCCGTGATAGGGGGGGGGCCTACAATGAGCAGTTCTTC. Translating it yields CASSRDRGGAYNEQFF. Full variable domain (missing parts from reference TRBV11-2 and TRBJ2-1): EAGVAQSPRYKIIEKRQSVAFWCNPISGHATLYWYQQILGQGPKLLIQFQNNGVVDDSQLPKDRFSAERLKGVDSTLKIQPAKLEDSAVYLCASSRDRGGAYNEQFFGPGTRLTVL.

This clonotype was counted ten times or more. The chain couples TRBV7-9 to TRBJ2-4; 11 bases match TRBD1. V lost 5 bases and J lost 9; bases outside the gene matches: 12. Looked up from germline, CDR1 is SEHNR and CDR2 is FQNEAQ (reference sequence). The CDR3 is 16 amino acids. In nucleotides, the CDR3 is TGTGCCAGCAGCCTCAATTCCGGGACAGGGGGAATCATTCAGTACTTC. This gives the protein CASSLNSGTGGIIQYF.

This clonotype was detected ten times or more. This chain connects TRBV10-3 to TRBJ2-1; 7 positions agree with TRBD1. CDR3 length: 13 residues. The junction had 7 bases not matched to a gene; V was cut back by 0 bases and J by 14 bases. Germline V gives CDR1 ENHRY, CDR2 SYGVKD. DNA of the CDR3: TGTGCCATCAGTGAGTCCAGGGACAGTATTAAGTTCTTC. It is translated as CAISESRDSIKFF.

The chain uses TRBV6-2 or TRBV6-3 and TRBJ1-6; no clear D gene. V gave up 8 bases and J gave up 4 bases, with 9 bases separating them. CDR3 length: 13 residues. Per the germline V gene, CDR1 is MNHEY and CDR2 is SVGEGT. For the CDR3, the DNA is TGTGCCAGCGGAAAAGGGTATAATTCACCCCTCCACTTT. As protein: CASGKGYNSPLHF.

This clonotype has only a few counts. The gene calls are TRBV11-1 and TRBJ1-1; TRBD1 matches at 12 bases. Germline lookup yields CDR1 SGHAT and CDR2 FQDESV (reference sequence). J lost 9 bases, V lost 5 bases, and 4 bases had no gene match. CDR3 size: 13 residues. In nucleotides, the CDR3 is TGTGCCAGCAGCGCCCGGGACAGGGGGCAAGCTTTCTTT. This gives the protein CASSARDRGQAFF.

The CDR3 spells CASSLATGSGTDTQYF. In DNA form, the CDR3 reads TGCGCCAGCAGCTTGGCGACAGGTTCAGGCACAGATACGCAGTATTTT. The V call is TRBV5-1, the J call TRBJ2-3; TRBD1 might be the D (6 bases). The CDR3 has 16 amino acids. V lost 0 bases and J lost 1, with 12 bases in between. The germline CDR1 and CDR2 sequences are SGHRS and YFSETQ. The full variable domain, in which reference TRBV5-1 and TRBJ2-3 provide the parts outside the CDR3, is KAGVTQTPRYLIKTRGQQVTLSCSPISGHRSVSWYQQTPGQGLQFLFEYFSETQRNKGNFPGRFSGRQFSNSRSEMNVSTLELGDSALYLCASSLATGSGTDTQYFGPGTRLTVL.

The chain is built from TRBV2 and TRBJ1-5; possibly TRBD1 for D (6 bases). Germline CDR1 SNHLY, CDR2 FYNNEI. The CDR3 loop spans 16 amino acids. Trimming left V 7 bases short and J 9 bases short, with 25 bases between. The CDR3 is CASTQRGNRGSRPQHF. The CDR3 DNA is TGTGCCAGCACCCAAAGGGGGAATAGGGGGAGTCGGCCCCAGCATTTT.

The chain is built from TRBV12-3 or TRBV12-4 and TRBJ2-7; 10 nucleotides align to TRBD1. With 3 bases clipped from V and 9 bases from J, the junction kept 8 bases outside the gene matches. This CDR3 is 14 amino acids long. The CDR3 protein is CASSFGTGDLRQYF. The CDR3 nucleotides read TGTGCCAGCAGTTTCGGGACAGGGGATCTACGGCAGTACTTC.

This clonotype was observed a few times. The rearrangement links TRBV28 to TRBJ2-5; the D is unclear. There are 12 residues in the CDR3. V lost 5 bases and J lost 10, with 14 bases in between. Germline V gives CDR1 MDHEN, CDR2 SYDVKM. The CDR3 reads CASSKESRIQYF. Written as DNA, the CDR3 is TGTGCCAGCAGTAAGGAGAGCCGCATCCAGTACTTC.

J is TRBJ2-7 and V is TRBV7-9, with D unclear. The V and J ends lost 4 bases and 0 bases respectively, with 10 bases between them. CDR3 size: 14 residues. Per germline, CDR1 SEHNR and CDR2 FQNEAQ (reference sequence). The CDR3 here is CASSYHKSSYEQYF. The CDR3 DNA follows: TGTGCCAGCAGCTACCACAAGAGCTCCTACGAGCAGTACTTC.

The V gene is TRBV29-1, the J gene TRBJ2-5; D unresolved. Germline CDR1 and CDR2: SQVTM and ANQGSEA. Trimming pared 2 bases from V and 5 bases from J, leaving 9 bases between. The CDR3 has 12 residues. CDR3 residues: CSVEKFFETQYF. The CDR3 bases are TGCAGCGTTGAAAAGTTTTTTGAGACCCAGTACTTC.

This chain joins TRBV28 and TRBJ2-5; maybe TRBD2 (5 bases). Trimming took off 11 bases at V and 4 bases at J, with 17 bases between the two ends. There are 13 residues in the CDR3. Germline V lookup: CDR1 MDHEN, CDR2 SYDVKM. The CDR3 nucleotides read TGTGCCGCGAGTGTATTCGGAGGAGAGACCCAGTACTTC. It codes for CAASVFGGETQYF.

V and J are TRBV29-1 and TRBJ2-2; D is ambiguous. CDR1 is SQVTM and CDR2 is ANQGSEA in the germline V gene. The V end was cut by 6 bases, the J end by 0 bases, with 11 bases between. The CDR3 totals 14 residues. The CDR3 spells CSVKAQTNTGELFF. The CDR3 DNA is TGCAGCGTCAAGGCGCAGACGAACACCGGGGAGCTGTTTTTT.

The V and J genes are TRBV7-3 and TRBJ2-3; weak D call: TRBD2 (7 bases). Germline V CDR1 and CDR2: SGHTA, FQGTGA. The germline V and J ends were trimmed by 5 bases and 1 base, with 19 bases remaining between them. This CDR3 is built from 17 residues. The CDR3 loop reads CASSRFGGGRGTDTQYF. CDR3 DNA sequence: TGTGCCAGCAGCCGCTTTGGGGGCGGGAGAGGCACAGATACGCAGTATTTT. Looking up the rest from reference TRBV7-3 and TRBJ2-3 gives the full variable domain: GAGVSQTPSNKVTEKGKYVELRCDPISGHTALYWYRQSLGQGPEFLIYFQGTGAADDSGLPNDRFFAVRPEGSVSTLKIQRTERGDSAVYLCASSRFGGGRGTDTQYFGPGTRLTVL.

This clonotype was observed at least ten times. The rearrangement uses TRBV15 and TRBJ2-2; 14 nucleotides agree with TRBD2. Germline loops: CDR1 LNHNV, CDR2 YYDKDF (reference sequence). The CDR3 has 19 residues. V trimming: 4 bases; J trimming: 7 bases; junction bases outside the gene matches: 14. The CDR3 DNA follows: TGTGCCACCAGCACGGACCTCGGGACTAGCGGGAGTAAGGTCGGGGAGCTGTTTTTT. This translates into CATSTDLGTSGSKVGELFF.